Listed below are T cell receptor beta chains from one sample, sequenced in a study of CXCR3-negative and CXCR3-positive naive CD8 T cells. TCRdb re-analyzed the 5' RACE reads; it lists each CDR3 protein once, without DNA. The sample has tens of thousands of distinct CDR3 sequences. The sequenced sample consisted of naive CXCR3- CD8+ T cells from blood. The source is a human donor in good health. Some clones in this sample may be carry-over from other donors' samples. Both conserved end residues are part of each CDR3. Only part of the rows carry a size: once, few, many, or a class if the clone is expanded.

J gene	clone size	V gene	CDR3 protein
TRBJ1-1	NA	TRBV7-2	CASSLDLGGIEAFF
TRBJ2-1	NA	TRBV21-1	CASSKRAGNHEQFF
TRBJ2-7	NA	TRBV12-3/TRBV12-4	CASSPRSAEQYF
TRBJ2-5	NA	TRBV14	CASSPLSGAQETQYF
TRBJ1-6	NA	TRBV27	CASSLWADNSPLHF
TRBJ2-6	NA	TRBV7-8	CASLRSGANVLTF
TRBJ1-3	NA	TRBV6-6	CASGQDNSGNTIYF
TRBJ2-1	NA	TRBV12-3/TRBV12-4	CASRQTETYNEQFF
TRBJ2-3	NA	TRBV21-1	CASSKVRASKELDTQYF
TRBJ2-1	NA	TRBV4-1	CASSQVDSGGLVF
TRBJ2-1	medium-sized	TRBV29-1	CSVPGNLYNEQFF
TRBJ2-7	NA	TRBV7-9	CASSLSGRPYEQYF
TRBJ2-3	NA	TRBV27	CASSLTDAGPSTDTQYF
TRBJ1-2	NA	TRBV29-1	CSVATANYGYTF
TRBJ2-5	NA	TRBV6-5	CASRPRTNQETQYF
TRBJ2-3	NA	TRBV7-9	CASSLIAGFTDTQYF
TRBJ2-1	NA	TRBV24-1	CATSDSPAGVNEQFF